This paragraph covers one TCR beta chain sequence. Its target is unknown. This sample was taken from a study of human T cells and chemical hapten exposure. Across the whole study: TCR yield per sample varied, mainly due to pooled library volumes. Points from the study as a whole: The study found that DPC sensitization did not change TCRs above 1 in 1000 frequency.

The authors extracted total RNA from unfractionated whole blood. For the library, individual cDNA molecules each received unique molecular identifiers. Per the authors' pipeline: The median was roughly 91,000 TCRs per sample, ranging 23,224 to 690,600. TCRdb re-called the 5' RACE reads through MiXCR, storing one row per CDR3 protein. V and J calls and clone size were set by TCRdb, not the authors. The sample has fewer than 150,000 distinct CDR3 sequences; around a fifth are singletons. The CDR3 length is 17 residues. Germline-derived CDR1 and CDR2 are SGHAT and FQNNGV. Trimming pared 7 bases from V and 4 bases from J, leaving 24 bases between.

This clonotype was sampled from a human donor in good health. V gene TRBV11-2 combines with J gene TRBJ2-3; possibly TRBD1 or TRBD2 for D (5 bases each). CDR3 nucleotides: TGTGCCAGCAACCCACTAGGAGGTTTTTGGGACGCAGATACGCAGTATTTT. It codes for CASNPLGGFWDADTQYF.